The T cell receptor (beta chain) described here comes from a study of response to subunit inactivated influenza vaccine. Germline CDR1 DFQATT, CDR2 SNEGSKA (reference sequence). The CDR3 has 17 residues. The junction had 11 bases not matched to a gene; V was cut back by 6 bases and J by 2 bases. TCRdb re-called the RT-PCR reads through MiXCR, storing one row per CDR3 protein. This table has roughly 500,000 distinct CDR3 sequences, approximately 24% appearing once. This clonotype showed up just a few times. The same specimen was also included in a second study, on T cells expressing NK-cell markers. From that report: Libraries used 5'RACE template switching adding universal primer site and UMIs.

The V gene is TRBV20-1, the J gene TRBJ2-2, with TRBD2 matching 11 bases. Here the sequenced sample was CD4+ T cells sorted from PBMCs, taken approximately 12 days after vaccination. The receptor comes from a man aged 50 or older who received an inactivated influenza vaccine. In DNA form, the CDR3 reads TGCAGTGCCATAAGACTAGCGGGACACCAAAACACCGGGGAGCTGTTTTTT. This gives the protein CSAIRLAGHQNTGELFF.